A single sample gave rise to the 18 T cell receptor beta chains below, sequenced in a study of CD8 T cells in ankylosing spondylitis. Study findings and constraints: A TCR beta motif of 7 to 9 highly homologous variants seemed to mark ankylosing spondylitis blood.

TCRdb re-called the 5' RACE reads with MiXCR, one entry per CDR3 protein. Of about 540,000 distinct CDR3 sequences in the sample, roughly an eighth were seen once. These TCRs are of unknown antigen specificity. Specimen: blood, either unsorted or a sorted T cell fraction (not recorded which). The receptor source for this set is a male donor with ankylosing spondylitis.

The CDR3 DNA follows: TGTGCTAGTGGTTTAAGAGGAACTGGAAACACCATATATTTT. Its protein product is CASGLRGTGNTIYF. The rearrangement uses TRBV12-5 and TRBJ1-3; D ambiguous. The V gene's germline CDR1 is LGHNT and CDR2 FRNRAP. Trimming took 3 bases from V and 2 from J, leaving 8 bases between them. This CDR3 is 14 amino acids long.

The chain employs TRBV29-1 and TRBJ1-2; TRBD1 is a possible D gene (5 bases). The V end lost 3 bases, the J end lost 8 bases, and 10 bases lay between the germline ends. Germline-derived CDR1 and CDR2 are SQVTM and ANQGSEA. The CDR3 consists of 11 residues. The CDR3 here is CSVDREYGYTF. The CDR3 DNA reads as TGCAGCGTTGACAGGGAGTACGGCTACACCTTC.

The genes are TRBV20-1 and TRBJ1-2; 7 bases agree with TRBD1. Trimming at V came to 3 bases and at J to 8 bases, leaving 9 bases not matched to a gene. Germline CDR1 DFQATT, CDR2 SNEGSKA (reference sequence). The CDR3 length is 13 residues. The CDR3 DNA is TGCAGTGCTAGGAAACAGGGGACGGAGGGCTACACCTTC. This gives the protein CSARKQGTEGYTF.

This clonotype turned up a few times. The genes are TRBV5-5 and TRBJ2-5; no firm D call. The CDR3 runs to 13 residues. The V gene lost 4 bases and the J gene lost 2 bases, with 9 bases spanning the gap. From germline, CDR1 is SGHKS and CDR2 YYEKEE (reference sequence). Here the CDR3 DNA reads TGTGCCAGCAGCCCGATTGCGCAAGAGACCCAGTACTTC. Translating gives CASSPIAQETQYF.

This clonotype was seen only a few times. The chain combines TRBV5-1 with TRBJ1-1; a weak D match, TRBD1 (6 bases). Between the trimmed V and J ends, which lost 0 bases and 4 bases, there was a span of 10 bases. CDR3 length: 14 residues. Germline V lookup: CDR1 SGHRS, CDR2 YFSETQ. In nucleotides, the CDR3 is TGCGCCAGCAGCTTGGGGACAGTTGGCACTGAAGCTTTCTTT. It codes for CASSLGTVGTEAFF.

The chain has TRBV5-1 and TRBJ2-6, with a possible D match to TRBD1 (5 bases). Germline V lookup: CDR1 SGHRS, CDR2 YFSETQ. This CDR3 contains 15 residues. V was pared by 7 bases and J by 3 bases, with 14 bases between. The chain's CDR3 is CASGPRTSGANVLTF. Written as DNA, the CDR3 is TGCGCCAGCGGCCCCAGGACAAGTGGGGCCAACGTCCTGACTTTC.

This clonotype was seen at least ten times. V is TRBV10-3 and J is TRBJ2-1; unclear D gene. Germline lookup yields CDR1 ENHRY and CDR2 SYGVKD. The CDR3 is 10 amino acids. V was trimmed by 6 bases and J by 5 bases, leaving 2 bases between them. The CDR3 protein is CAIRDNEQFF. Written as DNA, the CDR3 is TGTGCCATCAGAGACAATGAGCAGTTCTTC.

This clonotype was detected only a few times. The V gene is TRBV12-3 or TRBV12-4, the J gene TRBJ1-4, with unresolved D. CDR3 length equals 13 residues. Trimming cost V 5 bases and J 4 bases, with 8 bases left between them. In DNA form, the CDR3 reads TGTGCCAGCAGTCGGACTGATAATGAAAAACTGTTTTTT. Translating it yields CASSRTDNEKLFF.

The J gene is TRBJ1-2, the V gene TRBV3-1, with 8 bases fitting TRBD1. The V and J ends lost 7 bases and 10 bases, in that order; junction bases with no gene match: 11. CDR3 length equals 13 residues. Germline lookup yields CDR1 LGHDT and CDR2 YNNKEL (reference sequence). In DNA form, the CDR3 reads TGTGCCAGCAACGCCCAGGGGGCGTTAAACTACACCTTC. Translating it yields CASNAQGALNYTF.

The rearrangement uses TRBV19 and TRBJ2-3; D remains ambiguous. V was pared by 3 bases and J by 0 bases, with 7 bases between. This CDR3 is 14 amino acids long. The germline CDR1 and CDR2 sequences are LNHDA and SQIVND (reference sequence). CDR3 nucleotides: TGTGCCAGTAGTATTGGCAGGAGCACAGATACGCAGTATTTT. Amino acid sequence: CASSIGRSTDTQYF.

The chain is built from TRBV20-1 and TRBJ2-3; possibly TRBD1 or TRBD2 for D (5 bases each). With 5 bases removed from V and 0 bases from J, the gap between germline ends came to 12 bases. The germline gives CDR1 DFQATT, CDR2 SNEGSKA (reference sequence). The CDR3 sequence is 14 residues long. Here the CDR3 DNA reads TGCAGTGCTGGGGACGCTGGTAGCACAGATACGCAGTATTTT. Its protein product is CSAGDAGSTDTQYF.

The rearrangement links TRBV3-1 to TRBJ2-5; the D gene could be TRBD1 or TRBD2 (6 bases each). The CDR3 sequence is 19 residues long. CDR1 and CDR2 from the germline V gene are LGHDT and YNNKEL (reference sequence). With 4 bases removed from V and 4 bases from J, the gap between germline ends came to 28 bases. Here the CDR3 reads CASSPNAIPTLGGRETQYF. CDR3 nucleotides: TGTGCCAGCAGCCCCAACGCCATACCGACATTGGGGGGCCGAGAGACCCAGTACTTC.

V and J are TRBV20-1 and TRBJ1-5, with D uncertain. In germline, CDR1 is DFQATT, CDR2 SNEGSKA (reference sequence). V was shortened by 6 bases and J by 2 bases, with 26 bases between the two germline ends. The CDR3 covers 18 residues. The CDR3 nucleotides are TGCAGTGCCGAGGCTAGGGAAAAGGGAGTTTATGGCAATCAGCCCCAGCATTTT. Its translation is CSAEAREKGVYGNQPQHF.

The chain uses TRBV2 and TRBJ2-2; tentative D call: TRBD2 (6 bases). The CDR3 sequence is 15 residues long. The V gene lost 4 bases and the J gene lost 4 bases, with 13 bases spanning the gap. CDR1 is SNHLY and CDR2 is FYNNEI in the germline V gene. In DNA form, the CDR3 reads TGTGCCAGCAGTGTTGGCATCGGGGGCACCGGGGAGCTGTTTTTT. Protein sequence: CASSVGIGGTGELFF. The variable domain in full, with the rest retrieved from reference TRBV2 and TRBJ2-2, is EPEVTQTPSHQVTQMGQEVILRCVPISNHLYFYWYRQILGQKVEFLVSFYNNEISEKSEIFDDQFSVERPDGSNFTLKIRSTKLEDSAMYFCASSVGIGGTGELFFGEGSRLTVL.

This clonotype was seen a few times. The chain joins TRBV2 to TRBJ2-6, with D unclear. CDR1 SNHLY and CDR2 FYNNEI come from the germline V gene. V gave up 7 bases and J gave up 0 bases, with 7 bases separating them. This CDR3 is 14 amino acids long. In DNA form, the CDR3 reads TGTGCCAGCATTAGAATCTCTGGGGCCAACGTCCTGACTTTC. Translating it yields CASIRISGANVLTF. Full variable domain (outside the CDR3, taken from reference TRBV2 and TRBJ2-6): EPEVTQTPSHQVTQMGQEVILRCVPISNHLYFYWYRQILGQKVEFLVSFYNNEISEKSEIFDDQFSVERPDGSNFTLKIRSTKLEDSAMYFCASIRISGANVLTFGAGSRLTVL.

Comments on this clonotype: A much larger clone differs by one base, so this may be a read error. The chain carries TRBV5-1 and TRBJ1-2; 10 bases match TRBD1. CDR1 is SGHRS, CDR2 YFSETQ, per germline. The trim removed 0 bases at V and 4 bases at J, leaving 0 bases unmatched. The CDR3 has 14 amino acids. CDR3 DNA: TGCGCCAGCAGCTTGGGGGACAGGGGCTATGGCTACACCTTC. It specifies CASSLGDRGYGYTF. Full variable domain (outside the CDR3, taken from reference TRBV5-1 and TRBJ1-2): KAGVTQTPRYLIKTRGQQVTLSCSPISGHRSVSWYQQTPGQGLQFLFEYFSETQRNKGNFPGRFSGRQFSNSRSEMNVSTLELGDSALYLCASSLGDRGYGYTFGSGTRLTVV.

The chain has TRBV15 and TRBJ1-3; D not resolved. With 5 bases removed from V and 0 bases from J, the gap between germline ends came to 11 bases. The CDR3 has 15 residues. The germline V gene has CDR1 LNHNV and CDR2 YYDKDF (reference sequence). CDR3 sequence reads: CATSPDPSSGNTIYF. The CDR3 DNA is TGTGCCACCAGCCCGGACCCAAGCTCTGGAAACACCATATATTTT.

CDR3 sequence (DNA): TGTGCCAGCAAGGCTGGAGACAACTACAATGAGCAGTTCTTC. It codes for CASKAGDNYNEQFF. This chain links TRBV27 with TRBJ2-1; D is undetermined. This CDR3 region has 14 residues. The V end lost 7 bases, the J end lost 3 bases, and 13 bases lay between the germline ends. Germline V gene sequence: CDR1 MNHEY, CDR2 SMNVEV (reference sequence).